Each of the 27 T cell receptor beta chains below was sequenced from the same sample in a study of shared clonotypes between healthy human individuals. Assay used: immunoSEQ multiplex PCR; TCRdb lists only in-frame clones, some missing. The sample holds 2.5 million or so clones, just over 90% seen once. Sequenced input: naive CD4+ T cells sorted from blood. Subset defined: CD45RA+ positively selected. The receptors shown here come from a man aged 18 to 35 in good health.

The V call is TRBV19, the J call TRBJ1-5; 8 bases are shared with TRBD1. The CDR3 runs 13 residues. V lost 6 bases, J lost 7 bases, and 5 bases stayed unmatched. Germline V gives CDR1 LNHDA, CDR2 SQIVND (reference sequence). The CDR3 nucleotides are TGTGCCAGTAGCCCGGACAGGGCACAGCCCCAGCATTTT. Encoded protein: CASSPDRAQPQHF. The complete variable domain, with remaining parts taken from reference TRBV19 and TRBJ1-5, reads DGGITQSPKYLFRKEGQNVTLSCEQNLNHDAMYWYRQDPGQGLRLIYYSQIVNDFQKGDIAEGYSVSREKKESFPLTVTSAQKNPTAFYLCASSPDRAQPQHFGDGTRLSIL.

The rearrangement joins TRBV7-2 to TRBJ2-6; 7 positions match TRBD2. Trimming removed 3 bases from V and 1 base from J; junction bases left unmatched: 6. Germline V CDR1 and CDR2: SGHTA, FQGNSA. The CDR3 length is 17 residues. The CDR3 loop reads CASSFLAGVSGANVLTF. DNA of the CDR3: TGTGCCAGCAGCTTTTTGGCGGGAGTATCTGGGGCCAACGTCCTGACTTTC.

This rearrangement joins TRBV6-1 to TRBJ2-6, with D perhaps matching TRBD1 or TRBD2 (5 bases each). The CDR3 length is 14 residues. V was cut by 11 bases and J by 2 bases, with 13 bases left in between. Germline CDR1 MNHNS, CDR2 SASEGT. The CDR3 loop reads CAGDGAPGANVLTF. The DNA of the CDR3 is TGTGCCGGTGACGGGGCTCCTGGGGCCAACGTCCTGACTTTC.

This clone was recorded once. Here the CDR3 DNA reads TGTGCCAGCAGTTCGTACCTTGGGCCCGGGACAGGGTTCGCGGGGGACACTGAAGCTTTCTTT. This encodes CASSSYLGPGTGFAGDTEAFF. J is TRBJ1-1 and V is TRBV28; 9 bases fit TRBD1. The length of the CDR3 is 21 residues. The V segment lost 4 bases and the J segment 3 bases; nucleotides outside the gene matches: 24. Germline V gene sequence: CDR1 MDHEN, CDR2 SYDVKM.

Only a few counts were recorded for this clone. The sample contains more than one DNA sequence encoding this CDR3. CDR3 nucleotides: TGTGCCAGCAGTGAAGACTGGAACACTGAAGCTTTCTTT. It translates to CASSEDWNTEAFF. The V call is TRBV2, the J call TRBJ1-1; no reliable D call. The CDR3 has 13 residues. Trimming took off 1 base at V and 1 base at J, with 4 bases between the two ends. Germline V gene lookup returns CDR1 SNHLY and CDR2 FYNNEI.

The J gene is TRBJ2-5, the V gene TRBV19; 9 bases are a match to TRBD2. The V segment lost 6 bases and the J segment 4 bases; nucleotides outside the gene matches: 9. The germline gives CDR1 LNHDA, CDR2 SQIVND (reference sequence). This CDR3 has 15 amino acids. CDR3 residues: CASSPPGLALETQYF. The CDR3 DNA reads TGTGCCAGTAGCCCTCCAGGACTAGCGTTAGAGACCCAGTACTTC.

The chain combines TRBV18 with TRBJ1-4, with D possibly being TRBD1 (5 bases). V dropped 6 bases and J dropped 0 bases, with 14 bases sitting between them. The CDR3 has 16 amino acids. The germline gives CDR1 KGHSH, CDR2 LQKENI. CDR3 residues: CASSHKDIATNEKLFF. The CDR3 DNA sequence: TGTGCCAGCTCTCACAAGGACATAGCAACTAATGAAAAACTGTTTTTT.

The chain combines TRBV2 with TRBJ2-1; D possibly corresponds to TRBD2 (6 bases). CDR3 length equals 12 residues. Germline CDR1 SNHLY, CDR2 FYNNEI. V was cut by 5 bases and J by 15 bases, with 17 bases left in between. The CDR3 region has the DNA TGTGCCAGCAGTTCCCGACTAGGGAGTTTGTTCTTC. The encoded protein is CASSSRLGSLFF.

The chain couples TRBV28 to TRBJ2-6; D ambiguous. The V gene's germline CDR1 is MDHEN and CDR2 SYDVKM. The CDR3 has 14 amino acids. The V end was cut by 8 bases, the J end by 1 base, with 9 bases between. CDR3 amino acids: CASLPGSGANVLTF. CDR3 bases: TGTGCCAGCCTTCCCGGGTCTGGGGCCAACGTCCTGACTTTC.

This chain connects TRBV4-1 to TRBJ1-5; 8 bases line up with TRBD1. CDR3 length: 16 amino acids. Per the germline V gene, CDR1 is MGHRA and CDR2 is YSYEKL. Trimming removed 0 bases from V and 7 bases from J; junction bases left unmatched: 8. Written as DNA, the CDR3 is TGCGCCAGCAGCCAAGAGACGTGGACAGGGTTCCAGCCCCAGCATTTT. Translating gives CASSQETWTGFQPQHF.

This clone was seen a single time. The rearrangement links TRBV7-8 to TRBJ2-1; 9 positions match TRBD2. This CDR3 region has 16 residues. J was trimmed by 3 bases and V by 7 bases; bases with no gene match: 10. Germline V gene data show CDR1 as SGHVS and CDR2 as FQNEAQ. This chain's CDR3 is CASNQHGRGGYNEQFF. DNA of the CDR3: TGTGCCAGCAACCAGCACGGGCGGGGGGGCTACAATGAGCAGTTCTTC.

This chain joins TRBV5-3 and TRBJ1-6; weak D call: TRBD1 (5 bases). TRBV5-3 is an open reading frame whose function is uncertain. The CDR3 spans 21 residues. V lost 1 base and J lost 0, with 23 bases in between. CDR3 loop: CARSLITRQIASSSYNSPLHF. In DNA form, the CDR3 reads TGTGCCAGAAGCTTGATTACTCGACAGATAGCTTCAAGCTCCTATAATTCACCCCTCCACTTT.

Regarding this clone: Relative to the germline gene, one junction end is altered; a read error may explain this. The chain combines TRBV15 with TRBJ2-6; TRBD1 is a possible D gene (5 bases). The germline CDR1 and CDR2 sequences are LNHNV and YYDKDF (reference sequence). This CDR3 is 17 amino acids long. The CDR3 nucleotides are TGTGCCACCAGCAGATACTATTCAGGGTCTGGAGCCAACGTCCTGACTTTC. The encoded protein is CATSRYYSGSGANVLTF.

A word on this clone: The same CDR3 arises from other DNA sequences in this sample as well. V and J are TRBV10-1 and TRBJ2-3; possible D gene TRBD1, 5 bases. V shed 3 bases and J shed 3 bases, with 13 bases lying between them. Germline-derived CDR1 and CDR2 are WNHNN and SYGVQD (reference sequence). This CDR3 is built from 15 residues. The CDR3 is CASSDGRAGTDTQYF. The CDR3 DNA follows: TGCGCCAGCAGTGATGGCAGGGCTGGGACAGATACGCAGTATTTT.

The chain links TRBV7-9 to TRBJ2-7; unclear D gene. The V and J ends lost 5 bases and 6 bases respectively, with 17 bases between them. Germline CDR1 SEHNR, CDR2 FQNEAQ (reference sequence). This CDR3 contains 14 residues. The chain's CDR3 is CASSQLGQLGEQYF. CDR3 in DNA: TGTGCCAGCAGCCAACTCGGCCAACTTGGCGAGCAGTACTTC.

This rearrangement joins TRBV5-1 to TRBJ2-1; 8 bases match TRBD2. Per germline, CDR1 SGHRS and CDR2 YFSETQ. The CDR3 spans 17 residues. The J segment lost 2 bases and the V segment lost 6 bases, leaving 13 bases of the junction unmatched. CDR3 DNA sequence: TGCGCCAGCACCGGGAGGGGGGACCGGGAGACCTACAATGAGCAGTTCTTC. It is translated as CASTGRGDRETYNEQFF.

This clone was seen a few times. The V gene is TRBV7-9, the J gene TRBJ2-6, with D possibly matching TRBD2 (5 bases). Germline assignment: CDR1 SEHNR and CDR2 FQNEAQ (reference sequence). This CDR3 has 16 residues. V dropped 7 bases and J dropped 5 bases, with 18 bases sitting between them. The CDR3 is CASISDSPLRANVLTF. The CDR3 DNA follows: TGTGCCAGCATCTCGGACTCCCCTCTGCGGGCCAACGTCCTGACTTTC. Supplemented by reference TRBV7-9 and TRBJ2-6, the full variable domain reads DTGVSQNPRHKITKRGQNVTFRCDPISEHNRLYWYRQTLGQGPEFLTYFQNEAQLEKSRLLSDRFSAERPKGSFSTLEIQRTEQGDSAMYLCASISDSPLRANVLTFGAGSRLTVL.

The CDR3, as DNA: TGTGCCACCAGCAGAGATCCACAGGCCCCAGATACGCAGTATTTT. This codes for CATSRDPQAPDTQYF. The V and J genes are TRBV15 and TRBJ2-3; possible D gene TRBD1, 5 bases. CDR1 is LNHNV and CDR2 is YYDKDF in the germline V gene (reference sequence). V lost 0 bases and J lost 4, with 11 bases in between. CDR3 length: 15 amino acids.

The chain uses TRBV6-5 and TRBJ2-7, with 8 nucleotides matching TRBD1. The CDR3 totals 12 residues. With 6 bases clipped from V and 9 bases from J, the junction kept 7 bases outside the gene matches. From germline, CDR1 is MNHEY and CDR2 SVGAGI. The CDR3 here is CASRPDRASQYF. In DNA, the CDR3 is TGTGCCAGCAGACCGGACAGGGCTTCGCAGTACTTC.

Concerning this clone itself: Other DNA sequences in the same sample also yield this CDR3. The gene calls are TRBV5-1 and TRBJ2-3, with a weak D call TRBD2 (6 bases). The CDR3 totals 14 residues. The V end was cut by 4 bases, the J end by 0 bases, with 9 bases between. Germline V gene data show CDR1 as SGHRS and CDR2 as YFSETQ. The CDR3 region is CASSPGESTDTQYF. Written as DNA, the CDR3 is TGCGCCAGCAGCCCGGGGGAGAGCACAGATACGCAGTATTTT.

Of note for this clone: The identical CDR3 is also encoded by other nucleotide sequences in the sample. This sequence joins TRBV5-1 and TRBJ1-2; a weak D match, TRBD1 (5 bases). CDR1 and CDR2 from the germline V gene are SGHRS and YFSETQ. The CDR3 sequence is 14 residues long. The germline V and J ends were trimmed by 0 bases and 3 bases, with 9 bases remaining between them. CDR3 sequence reads: CASSLAGGDYGYTF. The DNA for the CDR3 is TGCGCCAGCAGCTTGGCCGGGGGTGACTATGGCTACACCTTC.

The chain combines TRBV7-2 with TRBJ2-7; D is perhaps TRBD2 (5 bases). Trimming removed 2 bases from V and 6 bases from J, with 11 bases in between. Per the germline V gene, CDR1 is SGHTA and CDR2 is FQGNSA. This CDR3 comprises 13 residues. The CDR3 DNA reads TGTGCCAGCAGCTTACGGGAATCGAGCGAGCAGTACTTC. This encodes CASSLRESSEQYF. The entire variable domain, with the rest obtained from reference TRBV7-2 and TRBJ2-7, is as follows: GAGVSQSPSNKVTEKGKDVELRCDPISGHTALYWYRQSLGQGLEFLIYFQGNSAPDKSGLPSDRFSAERTGGSVSTLTIQRTQQEDSAVYLCASSLRESSEQYFGPGTRLTVT.

The rearrangement uses TRBV27 and TRBJ1-6; D possibly corresponds to TRBD1 (5 bases). Per germline, CDR1 MNHEY and CDR2 SMNVEV (reference sequence). This CDR3 contains 16 residues. Trimming left V 0 bases short and J 6 bases short, with 12 bases between. The CDR3 region is CASSLSSGTGNSPLHF. The CDR3 coding sequence is TGTGCCAGCAGTTTATCTTCCGGGACCGGTAATTCACCCCTCCACTTT.

As for this clone: The same CDR3 also results from other DNA sequences found in this sample. J is TRBJ2-7 and V is TRBV6-5; 9 bases are shared with TRBD1. The CDR3 has 14 residues. V shed 2 bases, J shed 2 bases, and the junction held 1 base outside the gene matches. Germline V gene sequence: CDR1 MNHEY, CDR2 SVGAGI. CDR3 in DNA: TGTGCCAGCAGTTACAACAGGGGGCCCTACGAGCAGTACTTC. Its translation: CASSYNRGPYEQYF.

The gene calls are TRBV6-6 and TRBJ1-1; a possible D gene is TRBD1 (5 bases). Trimming took 6 bases from V and 4 from J, leaving 9 bases between them. This CDR3 spans 12 amino acids. Germline loops: CDR1 MNHNY, CDR2 SVGAGI (reference sequence). CDR3 nucleotide sequence: TGTGCCAGCAGCCGGGGGGGCACTGAAGCTTTCTTT. Residues: CASSRGGTEAFF.

The CDR3 sequence: CASSVAPLAGGTDTQYF. CDR3 DNA sequence: TGTGCCAGCAGCGTAGCCCCACTAGCGGGGGGCACAGATACGCAGTATTTT. The chain carries TRBV9 and TRBJ2-3, with 11 bases fitting TRBD2. Trimming took 0 bases from V and 1 from J; bases not matched to a gene: 4. In germline, CDR1 is SGDLS, CDR2 YYNGEE. The CDR3 contains 17 residues.

This rearrangement joins TRBV15 to TRBJ2-7; D perhaps matches TRBD2 (6 bases). The CDR3 is 14 residues long. Trimming removed 2 bases from V and 3 bases from J, with 11 bases in between. The V gene's germline CDR1 is LNHNV and CDR2 YYDKDF (reference sequence). The CDR3 region is CATSRYLDYYEQYF. CDR3 bases: TGTGCCACCAGCAGATATCTGGACTACTACGAGCAGTACTTC.